This T cell receptor (beta chain) was sequenced in a study of blood T cell repertoires in COVID-19. Study in general: Donors in the United States, Italy and Spain gave samples during acute or convalescent COVID-19. T cells, B-cell-depleted T cells, or PBMCs provided the cDNA or gDNA that served as material.

As originally analysed: By means of reference gene primer amplification, nucleated cell counts were estimated. Using immunoSEQ multiplex PCR, the repertoire was profiled, and TCRdb retains in-frame clones only, with some absent. V and J calls and clone size are those listed in that table; D and trimming were worked out from the DNA. Altogether around 200,000 clones are present, approximately 86% being singletons, with the ten largest covering around 3%. V shed 4 bases and J shed 0 bases, with 9 bases lying between them. This CDR3 has 14 residues. Germline values: CDR1 GTSNPN, CDR2 SVGIG (reference sequence).

The sequence came from a man between 35 and 55 years old with active or convalescent COVID-19. The chain uses TRBV30 and TRBJ1-4; D remains unclear. Sequencing was done on a sample of peripheral blood. CDR3 sequence reads: CAWKVAATNEKLFF. The DNA for the CDR3 is TGTGCCTGGAAAGTGGCAGCAACTAATGAAAAACTGTTTTTT.